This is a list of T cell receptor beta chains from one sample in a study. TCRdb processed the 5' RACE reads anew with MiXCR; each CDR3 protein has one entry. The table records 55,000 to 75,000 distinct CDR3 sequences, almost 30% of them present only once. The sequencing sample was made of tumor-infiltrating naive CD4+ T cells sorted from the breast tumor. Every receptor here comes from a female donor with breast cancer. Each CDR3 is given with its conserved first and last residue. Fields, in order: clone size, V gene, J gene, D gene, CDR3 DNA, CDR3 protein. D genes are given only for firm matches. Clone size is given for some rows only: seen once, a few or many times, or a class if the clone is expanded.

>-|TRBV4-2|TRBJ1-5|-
TGTGCCAGCAGCCAAGGGGGAGCGGGGGACAATCAGCCCCAGCATTTT
CASSQGGAGDNQPQHF
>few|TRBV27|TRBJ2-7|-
TGTGCCAGCAGCAAGGGGAACTCCTACGAGCAGTACTTC
CASSKGNSYEQYF
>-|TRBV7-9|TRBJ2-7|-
TGTGCCAGCAGCTCGCCCGAGGGGCCAATGTCCTACGAGCAGTACTTC
CASSSPEGPMSYEQYF
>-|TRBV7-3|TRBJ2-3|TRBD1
TGTGCCAGCAGCCCACGGGACAGTCGCACAGATACGCAGTATTTT
CASSPRDSRTDTQYF
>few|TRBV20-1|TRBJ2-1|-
TGCAGTGCTAGAGAGGTTAAACCGGGGAATGAGCAGTTCTTC
CSAREVKPGNEQFF
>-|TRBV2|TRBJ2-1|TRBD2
TGTGCCAGCAGGGAGGTGGCTAGCGGGGTGGGATGGTTCTTC
CASREVASGVGWFF
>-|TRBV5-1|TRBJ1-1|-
TGCGCCAGCAGCTTACAGGGTAAAGCTTTCTTT
CASSLQGKAFF
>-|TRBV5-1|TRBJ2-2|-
TGCGCCAGCAGCTTGGCAGGGCCGAACACCGGGGAGCTGTTTTTT
CASSLAGPNTGELFF
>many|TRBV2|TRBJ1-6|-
TGTGCCAGCACCCTACGGGGACGGGACAATTCACCCCTCCACTTT
CASTLRGRDNSPLHF
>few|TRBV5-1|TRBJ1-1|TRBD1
TGCGCCAGCAGGGGAGGACAGGGCGACACTGAAGCTTTCTTT
CASRGGQGDTEAFF
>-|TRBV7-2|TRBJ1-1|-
TGTGCCAGCAGCTCACCTTTGGGCACTGAAGCTTTCTTT
CASSSPLGTEAFF
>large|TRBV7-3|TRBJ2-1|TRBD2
TGTGCCAGCAGCAAAACTAGCGACTACAATGAGCAGTTCTTC
CASSKTSDYNEQFF
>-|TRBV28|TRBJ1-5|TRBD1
TGTGCCAGCAGTTTAAACCAGGGGGGCACCCCATTATGGCCCCAGCATTTT
CASSLNQGGTPLWPQHF
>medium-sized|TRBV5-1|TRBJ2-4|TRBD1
TGCGCCAGCAGCTTGTTTAACAGGGGCCCACAAGGGATTCAGTACTTC
CASSLFNRGPQGIQYF
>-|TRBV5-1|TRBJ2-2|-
TGCGCCAGCAGCTTCCCCGCAACAGGCTCCTCGAACACCGGGGAGCTGTTTTTT
CASSFPATGSSNTGELFF
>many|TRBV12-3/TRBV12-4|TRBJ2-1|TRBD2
TGTGCCAGCAGTTTTCGTAGCGGGGGGGAAAATGAGCAGTTCTTC
CASSFRSGGENEQFF
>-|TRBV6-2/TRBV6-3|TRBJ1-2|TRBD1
TGTGCCAGCAGTTCATTCCTCGGACAGGGGATTCGCTACACCTTC
CASSSFLGQGIRYTF
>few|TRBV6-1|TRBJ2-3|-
TGTGCCAGCAGTTTTCAAGCGGTTAGCACAGATACGCAGTATTTT
CASSFQAVSTDTQYF
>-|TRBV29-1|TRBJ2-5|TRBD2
TGCAGCGTTGCCTCAAGCGGGGTGTCCGTAGAGACCCAGTACTTC
CSVASSGVSVETQYF
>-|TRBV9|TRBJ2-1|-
TGTGCCAGCAGCGTATGGAATGGAGGGGCAGGGGATGAGCAGTTCTTC
CASSVWNGGAGDEQFF
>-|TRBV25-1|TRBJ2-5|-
TGTGCCAGCAGTGAATCTCCGGGTCTACAAGAGACCCAGTACTTC
CASSESPGLQETQYF
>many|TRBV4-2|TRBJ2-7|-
TGTGCCAGCAGCCAAGGTGAAGGATTTAACTACGAGCAGTACTTC
CASSQGEGFNYEQYF
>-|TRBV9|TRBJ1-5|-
TGTGCCAGCAGCCCCACAGGGTACGCTAATCAGCCCCAGCATTTT
CASSPTGYANQPQHF
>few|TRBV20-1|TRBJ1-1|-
TGCAGTGCTAGGCCCGTTCCAGTAGCTTTCTTT
CSARPVPVAFF
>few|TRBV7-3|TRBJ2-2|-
TGTGCCAGCAGCTTAACGCCCAGGGACTCCACCGGGGAGCTGTTTTTT
CASSLTPRDSTGELFF
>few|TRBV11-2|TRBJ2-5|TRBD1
TGTGCCAGCAGTCTATCGGGACAGACGAAAGAGACCCAGTACTTC
CASSLSGQTKETQYF